This T cell receptor (beta chain) was sequenced for a study of shared clonotypes between healthy human individuals. Overall study context: Aged 18 to 49, the donors were a couple of women and three men.

This CDR3 spans 13 amino acids. Germline V lookup: CDR1 LNHDA, CDR2 SQIVND (reference sequence). The V and J ends lost 8 bases and 4 bases respectively, with 15 bases between them. The assay was immunoSEQ multiplex PCR, and TCRdb's table has in-frame clones only and misses some. In the table there are roughly 1.4 million clones, roughly 98.5% of which are singletons. Sequencing was carried out using naive CD4+ T cells sorted from blood. The subset was: CD45RA+ positively selected. This sequence was found in a man aged 25-45 years in good health. The chain employs TRBV19 and TRBJ2-7, with unresolved D. The DNA of the CDR3 is TGTGCCAGTGCCATGAGCGTGGGTTACGAGCAGTACTTC. It yields the protein CASAMSVGYEQYF.